The 19 T cell receptor beta chains below come from one sample, sequenced in a study of radiotherapy plus CTLA-4 blockade in lung cancer. Assay: immunoSEQ multiplex PCR; the TCRdb copy retains only in-frame clones and omits some. The sample holds some 80,000 clones; under 85% are singletons and the top ten take 0.65% to 0.85%. Specimen: peripheral blood, collected from a patient treated with radiotherapy plus ipilimumab. These receptors were collected from a human donor with non-small cell lung cancer who had stable disease on radiotherapy plus ipilimumab.

V is TRBV5-1 and J is TRBJ2-1; 9 bases align to TRBD2. CDR3 length: 15 residues. The germline V gene has CDR1 SGHRS and CDR2 YFSETQ. V lost 2 bases and J lost 10; bases outside the gene matches: 10. This chain's CDR3 is CASSLAQRGAAEQFF. CDR3 in DNA: TGCGCCAGCAGCTTAGCCCAGCGGGGGGCGGCGGAGCAGTTCTTC.

This CDR3 reads CASSADRGETQYF. In nucleotides, the CDR3 is TGTGCCAGCAGCGCCGACAGGGGAGAGACCCAGTACTTC. V usage is TRBV11-2 and J usage is TRBJ2-5; TRBD1 aligns across 8 bases. The CDR3 has 13 residues. The ends lost 5 bases at V and 4 bases at J; junction bases unmatched: 3. In germline, CDR1 is SGHAT, CDR2 FQNNGV.

This clone occurred once. This chain links TRBV29-1 with TRBJ2-5; D is unclear. The CDR3 contains 13 residues. Germline CDR1 is SQVTM and CDR2 is ANQGSEA. V was clipped by 4 bases and J by 5 bases, with 14 bases between them. The CDR3 sequence: CSVGTRYGETQYF. The DNA of the CDR3 is TGCAGCGTTGGTACGCGTTACGGCGAGACCCAGTACTTC.

The rearrangement uses TRBV4-2 and TRBJ2-3; 10 bases are a match to TRBD2. CDR1 is LGHNA and CDR2 is YNFKEQ in the germline V gene. V was pared by 2 bases and J by 6 bases, with 11 bases of the junction left unmatched. CDR3 length: 17 residues. The CDR3 DNA is TGTGCCAGCAGCCAATCGAGCGGGGGGGCCCGAGCTGATACGCAGTATTTT. Amino acid sequence: CASSQSSGGARADTQYF.

The CDR3 nucleotides are TGTGCCAGCAGTCCCTCAAGGGTGCCGAGCACAGATACGCAGTATTTT. Residues: CASSPSRVPSTDTQYF. The chain employs TRBV27 and TRBJ2-3; D not resolved. The V gene lost 5 bases and the J gene lost 0 bases, with 15 bases spanning the gap. This CDR3 comprises 16 residues. Germline loops: CDR1 MNHEY, CDR2 SMNVEV (reference sequence).

In DNA form, the CDR3 reads TGTGCCAGCAGAAGGGACAGGGCGAACACTGAAGCTTTCTTT. This sequence encodes CASRRDRANTEAFF. The chain couples TRBV6-1 to TRBJ1-1, with TRBD1 matching over 9 bases. The CDR3 runs to 14 residues. Trimming cost V 6 bases and J 1 base; bases outside gene matches: 3. From germline, CDR1 is MNHNS and CDR2 SASEGT.

This rearrangement joins TRBV18 to TRBJ1-1; TRBD1 might be the D (6 bases). V lost 2 bases to trimming and J lost 0 bases, with 7 bases between them. Per the germline V gene, CDR1 is KGHSH and CDR2 is LQKENI. The CDR3 is 14 residues long. The CDR3 sequence is CASSPGDMNTEAFF. In DNA form, the CDR3 reads TGTGCCAGCTCACCAGGGGACATGAACACTGAAGCTTTCTTT.

The V gene is TRBV6-1, the J gene TRBJ1-5, with TRBD1 matching over 8 bases. The CDR3 extends over 14 amino acids. From germline, CDR1 is MNHNS and CDR2 SASEGT. With V trimmed by 7 bases and J by 3 bases, 5 bases remained unmatched. The CDR3 DNA sequence: TGTGCCAGCACCCCGGGACAGGCCAATCAGCCCCAGCATTTT. As protein: CASTPGQANQPQHF.

The gene calls are TRBV6-1 and TRBJ1-1; 10 bases map to TRBD1. V lost 4 bases, J lost 6 bases, and 2 bases stayed unmatched. Per the germline V gene, CDR1 is MNHNS and CDR2 is SASEGT. The CDR3 consists of 13 residues. CDR3 sequence reads: CASSAGQGAEAFF. The CDR3 DNA reads as TGTGCCAGCAGTGCCGGACAGGGGGCTGAAGCTTTCTTT.

The gene calls are TRBV19 and TRBJ1-5, with D possibly TRBD1 on 6 matching bases. CDR3 size: 15 residues. V was clipped by 1 base and J by 4 bases, with 11 bases between them. Germline V gives CDR1 LNHDA, CDR2 SQIVND (reference sequence). CDR3 residues: CASSIGQGWNQPQHF. CDR3 DNA sequence: TGTGCCAGTAGTATAGGGCAGGGGTGGAATCAGCCCCAGCATTTT.

Only one count was recorded for this clone. The V gene is TRBV6-1, the J gene TRBJ2-5; no definite D call. The CDR3 is 15 amino acids. Trimming shortened V by 0 bases and J by 1 base, and 9 bases separated the two germline ends. Germline V gives CDR1 MNHNS, CDR2 SASEGT. Here the CDR3 DNA reads TGTGCCAGCAGTGAAGCGAGACGGCTCCAAGAGACCCAGTACTTC. Protein: CASSEARRLQETQYF.

V is TRBV14 and J is TRBJ1-2; D not resolved. Trimming cost V 0 bases and J 2 bases, with 7 bases left between them. CDR3 size: 14 residues. From germline, CDR1 is SGHDN and CDR2 FVKESK. The CDR3 DNA is TGTGCCAGCAGCCAAGACAGGTTAAACTATGGCTACACCTTC. This encodes CASSQDRLNYGYTF.

Notes on this clone: The junction does not match germline at one end; this may be a read error. The chain is built from TRBV2 and TRBJ2-2; TRBD1 agrees at 11 bases. Germline CDR1 and CDR2: SNHLY and FYNNEI. The CDR3 covers 14 residues. In DNA, the CDR3 is TGTGCTAGCATGGGACAGGGGGGCACCGGGGAGCTGTTTTTT. Amino acids: CASMGQGGTGELFF.

This clone was seen a few times. This chain uses TRBV14 with TRBJ2-2; D gene uncertain. CDR3 size: 16 residues. CDR1 is SGHDN, CDR2 FVKESK, per germline. Deletions cut 0 bases from V and 1 base from J, with 9 bases between. As DNA, the CDR3 is TGTGCCAGCAGCCAAGAATCAATCGGGAACACCGGGGAGCTGTTTTTT. The encoded protein is CASSQESIGNTGELFF.

V gene TRBV7-9 combines with J gene TRBJ1-4; a possible D gene is TRBD1 (6 bases). This CDR3 comprises 17 residues. Germline CDR1 SEHNR, CDR2 FQNEAQ (reference sequence). V gave up 3 bases and J gave up 5 bases, with 19 bases separating them. The CDR3: CASSFWGGRPRNEKLFF. The CDR3 coding sequence is TGTGCCAGCAGCTTTTGGGGGGGCAGGCCCCGGAATGAAAAACTGTTTTTT.

The gene calls are TRBV7-8 and TRBJ2-5; TRBD1 or TRBD2 may be the D gene (5 bases each). The closer fit of TRBJ2-7 to the DNA end suggests the J call may be wrong. The CDR3 has 15 residues. Germline CDR1 and CDR2: SGHVS and FQNEAQ. The DNA of the CDR3 is TGTGCCAGCAGCTTCCAGGCAGGGAGCTCCTACGAGCAGTACTTC. Protein sequence: CASSFQAGSSYEQYF.

Remarks on this clone: One end of the junction does not line up with germline, which may come from a read error. The rearrangement links TRBV12-5 to TRBJ2-2; tentative D call: TRBD2 (7 bases). CDR3 length equals 15 residues. Per the germline V gene, CDR1 is LGHNT and CDR2 is FRNRAP. The CDR3 DNA reads as TGTGCTAGTGGCTTGGCGGGGGCGGACACCGGGGAGCTGTTTTTT. Translating it yields CASGLAGADTGELFF.

The V call is TRBV10-2, the J call TRBJ2-5, with D perhaps assigned TRBD1 or TRBD2 (6 bases each). This CDR3 spans 13 amino acids. The germline V and J ends were trimmed by 3 bases and 4 bases, with 9 bases remaining between them. The germline CDR1 and CDR2 sequences are WSHSY and SAAADI. CDR3 region: CASSDKGGETQYF. CDR3 in DNA: TGCGCCAGCAGTGATAAGGGGGGAGAGACCCAGTACTTC.

The rearrangement links TRBV6-4 to TRBJ2-1; a weak D match, TRBD1 (6 bases). The V end was cut by 3 bases, the J end by 3 bases, with 12 bases between. The CDR3 contains 15 residues. Germline values: CDR1 MRHNA, CDR2 SNTAGT. DNA for the CDR3: TGTGCCAGCAGTGAGCGGCAGGGGTTCTACAATGAGCAGTTCTTC. Amino acids: CASSERQGFYNEQFF.